The 10 T cell receptor beta chains listed next were all sequenced from one sample in a study of siplizumab effects on memory and regulatory T cells. Libraries were prepared by immunoSEQ multiplex PCR; TCRdb keeps only in-frame clonotypes and omits some of them. The sample records fewer than 120,000 clones, roughly 92% being singletons. The sample consisted of CD4+ T cells sorted from blood. Source of these receptors: a human donor in good health.

This clone was recorded only once. The V and J genes are TRBV11-2 and TRBJ1-5, with D possibly being TRBD1 (6 bases). V dropped 2 bases and J dropped 9 bases, with 14 bases sitting between them. The CDR3 length is 14 residues. CDR1 and CDR2 from the germline V gene are SGHAT and FQNNGV. CDR3 in amino acids: CASSLTSSRGPQHF. The CDR3, as DNA: TGTGCCAGCAGCTTAACCTCATCCAGGGGGCCCCAGCATTTT.

The J gene is TRBJ2-7, the V gene TRBV7-9; D is uncertain. The CDR3 extends over 12 amino acids. Trimming cost V 2 bases and J 2 bases, with 4 bases left between them. CDR1 is SEHNR, CDR2 FQNEAQ, per germline (reference sequence). CDR3 DNA: TGTGCCAGCAGCTTATCCACCTACGAGCAGTACTTC. It specifies CASSLSTYEQYF. Using reference TRBV7-9 and TRBJ2-7 for the parts outside the CDR3, the full variable domain is DTGVSQNPRHKITKRGQNVTFRCDPISEHNRLYWYRQTLGQGPEFLTYFQNEAQLEKSRLLSDRFSAERPKGSFSTLEIQRTEQGDSAMYLCASSLSTYEQYFGPGTRLTVT.

The rearrangement uses TRBV11-1 and TRBJ2-7; D ambiguous. The germline CDR1 and CDR2 sequences are SGHAT and FQDESV (reference sequence). V gave up 3 bases and J gave up 0 bases, with 12 bases separating them. The CDR3 sequence is 15 residues long. CDR3 residues: CASSFRLGPSYEQYF. CDR3 DNA sequence: TGTGCCAGCAGCTTTCGGCTGGGTCCCTCCTACGAGCAGTACTTC.

J is TRBJ1-3 and V is TRBV30; D unclear. This CDR3 contains 14 residues. The V end was cut by 1 base, the J end by 0 bases, with 7 bases between. Germline lookup yields CDR1 GTSNPN and CDR2 SVGIG (reference sequence). The CDR3 DNA is TGTGCCTGGAGTGCCCAGATCTCTGGAAACACCATATATTTT. Residues: CAWSAQISGNTIYF.

This clone has only one observation. The chain recombines TRBV19 with TRBJ2-7; no firm D call. V was shortened by 3 bases and J by 1 base, with 10 bases between the two germline ends. Per germline, CDR1 LNHDA and CDR2 SQIVND (reference sequence). This CDR3 comprises 14 residues. CDR3 in amino acids: CASSISPGSYEQYF. CDR3 sequence (DNA): TGTGCCAGTAGTATCTCTCCGGGTTCCTACGAGCAGTACTTC.

The CDR3 nucleotides are TGTGCCACCAGCAGAGGCCAGGGACTTCACAATGAGCAGTTCTTC. It specifies CATSRGQGLHNEQFF. J is TRBJ2-1 and V is TRBV15, with D possibly being TRBD2 (6 bases). Germline-derived CDR1 and CDR2 are LNHNV and YYDKDF (reference sequence). CDR3 length equals 15 residues. V was clipped by 1 base and J by 5 bases, with 12 bases between them.

The chain employs TRBV4-2 and TRBJ1-5, with no clear D. The germline V and J ends were trimmed by 0 bases and 5 bases, with 14 bases remaining between them. This CDR3 is built from 16 residues. The germline V gene encodes CDR1 LGHNA and CDR2 YNFKEQ. The CDR3 loop reads CASSQDGGQRYQPQHF. The CDR3 nucleotides read TGTGCCAGCAGCCAAGACGGCGGGCAGAGGTATCAGCCCCAGCATTTT.

The CDR3 nucleotides read TGTGCTAGTGGTCCCTCCGGGGGGTATAGGGAGCAGTTCTTC. It translates to CASGPSGGYREQFF. The chain employs TRBV12-5 and TRBJ2-1; 7 nucleotides agree with TRBD2. Germline lookup yields CDR1 LGHNT and CDR2 FRNRAP. Trimming cost V 5 bases and J 10 bases; bases outside gene matches: 11. This CDR3 is 14 amino acids long.

CDR3: CSVVDRDLYEQYF. CDR3 bases: TGCAGCGTAGTGGACAGGGACTTATACGAGCAGTACTTC. The chain uses TRBV29-1 and TRBJ2-7; 8 bases line up with TRBD1. With V trimmed by 6 bases and J by 4 bases, 8 bases remained unmatched. The CDR3 is made up of 13 amino acids. Germline-derived CDR1 and CDR2 are SQVTM and ANQGSEA.

This clone was detected once. The rearrangement uses TRBV10-2 and TRBJ1-5; tentative D call: TRBD1 (5 bases). From germline, CDR1 is WSHSY and CDR2 SAAADI. This CDR3 has 13 residues. V lost 3 bases and J 7 bases, leaving 10 bases between the germline ends. The CDR3 loop reads CASSDGDAQPQHF. In DNA form, the CDR3 reads TGCGCCAGCAGTGATGGGGACGCCCAGCCCCAGCATTTT.